This TCR beta chain was recorded in a study of beta chain features in type 1 diabetes. Overall study context: Similarity in age, gender and cell yields was seen between patients and healthy donors. The study's findings and limits: Any PCR bias toward short templates would affect both groups alike.

Expressed TCRB transcripts got sequenced, as all isolated RNA was reverse transcribed. The assay was immunoSEQ multiplex PCR, and TCRdb's table has in-frame clones only and misses some. This table holds 400,000 to 450,000 clones, about 14% found once. Sampling consisted of one heparinised blood draw per donor, averaging approximately 120 mL. CD4+ naive, central memory, regulatory and stem cell-like memory cells were sorted via CD45RO/CCR7/CD25/CD127/CD95/CD27. This clone has just a few counts. Antigen specificity is unknown. The CDR3 spans 15 residues. Between the trimmed V and J ends, which lost 6 bases and 6 bases, there was a span of 18 bases. Germline-derived CDR1 and CDR2 are LGHNT and FRNRAP.

Sequencing used naive CD4+ T cells from blood. The chain uses TRBV12-5 and TRBJ2-1; possible D gene TRBD2, 5 bases. This clonotype was sampled from a man in his thirties or forties in good health. This CDR3 reads CASGSGLSGGNEQFF. CDR3 bases: TGTGCTAGTGGCTCAGGACTCTCGGGTGGCAATGAGCAGTTCTTC.